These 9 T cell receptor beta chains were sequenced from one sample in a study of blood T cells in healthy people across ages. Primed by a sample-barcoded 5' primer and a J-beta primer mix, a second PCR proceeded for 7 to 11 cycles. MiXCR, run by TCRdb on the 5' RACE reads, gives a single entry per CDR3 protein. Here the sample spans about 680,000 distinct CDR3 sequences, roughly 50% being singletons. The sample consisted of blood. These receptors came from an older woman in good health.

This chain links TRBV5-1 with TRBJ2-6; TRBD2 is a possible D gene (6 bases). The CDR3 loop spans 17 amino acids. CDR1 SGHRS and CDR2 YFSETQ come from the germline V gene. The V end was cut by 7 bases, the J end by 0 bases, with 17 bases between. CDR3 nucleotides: TGCGCCAGCGGCCCCGGGACTCACCTCTCTGGGGCCAACGTCCTGACTTTC. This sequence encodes CASGPGTHLSGANVLTF.

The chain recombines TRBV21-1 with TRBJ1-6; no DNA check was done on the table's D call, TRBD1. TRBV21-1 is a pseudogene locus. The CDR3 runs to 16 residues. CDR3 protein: CASSKDGKGALSPLHF. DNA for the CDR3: TGTGCCAGCAGCAAAGATGGGAAGGGGGCTCTGTCACCCCTCCACTTT.

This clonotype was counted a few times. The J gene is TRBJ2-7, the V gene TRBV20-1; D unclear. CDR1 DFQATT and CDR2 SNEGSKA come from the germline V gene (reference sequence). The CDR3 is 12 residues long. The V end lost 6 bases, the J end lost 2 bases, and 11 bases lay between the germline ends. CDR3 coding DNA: TGCAGTGCGGATACCCAGGCCTACGAGCAGTACTTC. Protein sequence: CSADTQAYEQYF.

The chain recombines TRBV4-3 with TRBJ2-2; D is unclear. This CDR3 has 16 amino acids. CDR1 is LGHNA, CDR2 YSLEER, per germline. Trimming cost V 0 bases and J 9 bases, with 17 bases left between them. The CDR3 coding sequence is TGCGCCAGCAGCCAAGATGAGACGGTTCTGACCCGGGAGCTGTTTTTT. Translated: CASSQDETVLTRELFF.

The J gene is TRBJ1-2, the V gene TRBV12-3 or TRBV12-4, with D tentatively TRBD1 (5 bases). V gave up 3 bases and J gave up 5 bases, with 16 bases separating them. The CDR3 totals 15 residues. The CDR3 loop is CASSFGQGRPYGYTF. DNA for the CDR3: TGTGCCAGCAGTTTCGGTCAGGGCCGGCCTTATGGCTACACCTTC.

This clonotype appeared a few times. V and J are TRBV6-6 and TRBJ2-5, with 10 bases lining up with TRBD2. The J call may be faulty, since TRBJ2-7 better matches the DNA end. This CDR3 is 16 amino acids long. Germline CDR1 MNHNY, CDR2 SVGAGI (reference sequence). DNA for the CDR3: TGTGCCAGCAGTCCGGCTGAGCGGGAGGGGTCCTACGAGCAGTACTTC. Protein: CASSPAEREGSYEQYF.

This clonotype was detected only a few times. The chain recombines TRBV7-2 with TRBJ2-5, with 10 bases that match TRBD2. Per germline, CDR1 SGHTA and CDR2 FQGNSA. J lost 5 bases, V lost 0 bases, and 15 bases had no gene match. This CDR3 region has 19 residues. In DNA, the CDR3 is TGTGCCAGCAGCTTAGCCCTTACTTACCTAGCGGGAGTATTGGAGACCCAGTACTTC. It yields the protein CASSLALTYLAGVLETQYF.

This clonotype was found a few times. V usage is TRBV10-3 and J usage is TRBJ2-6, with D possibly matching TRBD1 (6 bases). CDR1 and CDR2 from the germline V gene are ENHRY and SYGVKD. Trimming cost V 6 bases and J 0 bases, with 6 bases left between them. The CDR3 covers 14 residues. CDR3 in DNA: TGTGCCATCAGACAGGGCTCTGGGGCCAACGTCCTGACTTTC. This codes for CAIRQGSGANVLTF.

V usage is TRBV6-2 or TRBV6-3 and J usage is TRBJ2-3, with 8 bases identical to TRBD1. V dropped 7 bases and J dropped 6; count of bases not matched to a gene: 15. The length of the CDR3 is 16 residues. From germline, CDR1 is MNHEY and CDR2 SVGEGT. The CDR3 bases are TGTGCCAGCACGCCTGACAGGGGAAGCGGAGTCGATACGCAGTATTTT. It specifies CASTPDRGSGVDTQYF.